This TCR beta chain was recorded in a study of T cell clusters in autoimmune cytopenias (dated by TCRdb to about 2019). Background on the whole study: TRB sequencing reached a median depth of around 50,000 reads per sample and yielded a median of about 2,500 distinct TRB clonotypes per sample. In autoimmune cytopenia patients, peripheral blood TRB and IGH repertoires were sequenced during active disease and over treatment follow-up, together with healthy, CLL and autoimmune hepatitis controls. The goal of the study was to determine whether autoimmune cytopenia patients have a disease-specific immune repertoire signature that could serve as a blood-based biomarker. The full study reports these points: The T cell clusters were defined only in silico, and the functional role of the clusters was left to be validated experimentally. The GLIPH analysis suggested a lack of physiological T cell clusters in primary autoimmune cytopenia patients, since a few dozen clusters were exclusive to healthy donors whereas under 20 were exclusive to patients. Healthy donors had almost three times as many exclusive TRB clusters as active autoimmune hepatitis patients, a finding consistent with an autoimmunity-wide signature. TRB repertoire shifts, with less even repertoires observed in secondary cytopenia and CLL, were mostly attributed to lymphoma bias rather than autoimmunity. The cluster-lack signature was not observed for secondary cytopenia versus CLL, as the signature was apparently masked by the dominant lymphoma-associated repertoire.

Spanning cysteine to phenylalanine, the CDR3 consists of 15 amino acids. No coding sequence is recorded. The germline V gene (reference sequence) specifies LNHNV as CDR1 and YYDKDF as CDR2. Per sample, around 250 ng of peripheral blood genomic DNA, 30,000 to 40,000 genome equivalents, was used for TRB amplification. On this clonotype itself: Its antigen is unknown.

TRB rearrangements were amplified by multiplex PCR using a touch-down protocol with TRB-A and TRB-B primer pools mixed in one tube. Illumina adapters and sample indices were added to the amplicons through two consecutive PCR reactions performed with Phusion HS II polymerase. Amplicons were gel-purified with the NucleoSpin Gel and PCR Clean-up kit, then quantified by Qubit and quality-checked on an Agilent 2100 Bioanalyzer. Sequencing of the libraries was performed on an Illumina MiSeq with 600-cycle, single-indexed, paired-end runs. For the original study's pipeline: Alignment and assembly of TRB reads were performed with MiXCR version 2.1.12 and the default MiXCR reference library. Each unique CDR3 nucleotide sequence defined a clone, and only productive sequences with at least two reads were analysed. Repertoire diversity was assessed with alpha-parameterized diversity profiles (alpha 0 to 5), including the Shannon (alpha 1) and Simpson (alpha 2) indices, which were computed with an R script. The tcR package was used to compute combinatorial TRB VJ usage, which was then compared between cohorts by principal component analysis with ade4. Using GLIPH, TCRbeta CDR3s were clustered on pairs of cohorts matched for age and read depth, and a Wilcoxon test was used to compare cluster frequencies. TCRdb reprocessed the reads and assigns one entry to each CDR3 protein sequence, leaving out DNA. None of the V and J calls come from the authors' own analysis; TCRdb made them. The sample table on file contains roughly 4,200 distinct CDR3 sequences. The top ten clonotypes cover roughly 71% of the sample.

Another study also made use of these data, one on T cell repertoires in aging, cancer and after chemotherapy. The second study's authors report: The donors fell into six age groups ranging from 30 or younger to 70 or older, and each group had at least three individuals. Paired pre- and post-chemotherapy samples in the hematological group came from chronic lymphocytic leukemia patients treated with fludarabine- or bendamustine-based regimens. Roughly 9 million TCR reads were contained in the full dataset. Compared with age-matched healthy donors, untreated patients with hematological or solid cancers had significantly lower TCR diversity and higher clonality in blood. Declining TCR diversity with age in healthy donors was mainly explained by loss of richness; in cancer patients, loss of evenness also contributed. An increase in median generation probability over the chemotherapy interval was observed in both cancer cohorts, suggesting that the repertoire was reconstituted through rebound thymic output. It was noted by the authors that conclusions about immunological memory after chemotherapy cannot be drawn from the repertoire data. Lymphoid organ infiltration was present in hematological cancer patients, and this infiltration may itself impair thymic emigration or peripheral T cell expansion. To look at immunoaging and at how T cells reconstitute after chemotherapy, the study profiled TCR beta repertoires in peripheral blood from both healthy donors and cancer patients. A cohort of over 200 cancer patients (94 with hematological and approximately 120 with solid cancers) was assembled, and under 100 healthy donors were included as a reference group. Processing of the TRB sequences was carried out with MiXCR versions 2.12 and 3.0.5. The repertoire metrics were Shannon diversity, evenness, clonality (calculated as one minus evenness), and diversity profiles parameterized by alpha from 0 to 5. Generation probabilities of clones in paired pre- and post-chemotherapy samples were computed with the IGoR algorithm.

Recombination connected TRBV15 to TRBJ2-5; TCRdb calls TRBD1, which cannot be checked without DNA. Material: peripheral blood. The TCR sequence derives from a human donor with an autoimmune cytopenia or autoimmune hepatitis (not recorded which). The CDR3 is CATSSGGRGQETQYF.